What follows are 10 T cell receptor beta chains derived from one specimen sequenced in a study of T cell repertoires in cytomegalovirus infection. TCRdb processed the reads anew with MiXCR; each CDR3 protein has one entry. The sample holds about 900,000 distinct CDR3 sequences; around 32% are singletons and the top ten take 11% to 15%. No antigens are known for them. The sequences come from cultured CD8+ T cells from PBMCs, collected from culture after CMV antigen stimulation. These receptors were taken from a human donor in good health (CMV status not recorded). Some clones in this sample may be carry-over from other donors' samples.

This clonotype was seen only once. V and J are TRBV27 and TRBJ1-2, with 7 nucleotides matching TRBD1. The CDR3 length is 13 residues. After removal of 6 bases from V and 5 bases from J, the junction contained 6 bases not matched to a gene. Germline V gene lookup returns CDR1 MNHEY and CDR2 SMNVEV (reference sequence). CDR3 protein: CASRMRQGYGYTF. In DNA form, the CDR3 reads TGTGCCAGCAGAATGAGACAGGGATATGGCTACACCTTC.

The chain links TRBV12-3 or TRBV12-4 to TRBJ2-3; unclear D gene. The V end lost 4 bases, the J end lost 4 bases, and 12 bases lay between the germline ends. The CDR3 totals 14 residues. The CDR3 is CASSSYLGPDTQYF. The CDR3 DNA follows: TGTGCCAGCAGTTCTTACCTCGGGCCAGATACGCAGTATTTT.

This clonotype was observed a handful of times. CDR3 residues: CASSNSGTRSYEQYF. CDR3 in DNA: TGTGCCAGCAGCAACTCCGGGACTAGGTCCTACGAGCAGTACTTC. The chain recombines TRBV7-9 with TRBJ2-7; 8 nucleotides line up with TRBD2. Germline CDR1 is SEHNR and CDR2 is FQNEAQ (reference sequence). This CDR3 has 15 amino acids. Germline trimming cut 5 bases from V and 1 base from J; bases unmatched to any gene: 7.

CDR3 nucleotide sequence: TGTGCCAGCAGCTTAGGATTGCGGGAGCAGTTCTTC. This sequence encodes CASSLGLREQFF. This chain joins TRBV11-2 and TRBJ2-1; D not resolved. Germline V gene sequence: CDR1 SGHAT, CDR2 FQNNGV. The germline V and J ends were trimmed by 1 base and 10 bases, with 8 bases remaining between them. The CDR3 is made up of 12 amino acids.

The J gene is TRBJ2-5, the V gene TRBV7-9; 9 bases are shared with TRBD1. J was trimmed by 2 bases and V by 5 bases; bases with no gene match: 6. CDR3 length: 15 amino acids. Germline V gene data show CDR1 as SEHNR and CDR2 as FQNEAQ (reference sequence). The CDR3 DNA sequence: TGTGCCAGCAGCCTTCGACAGGGGGGACAAGAGACCCAGTACTTC. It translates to CASSLRQGGQETQYF.

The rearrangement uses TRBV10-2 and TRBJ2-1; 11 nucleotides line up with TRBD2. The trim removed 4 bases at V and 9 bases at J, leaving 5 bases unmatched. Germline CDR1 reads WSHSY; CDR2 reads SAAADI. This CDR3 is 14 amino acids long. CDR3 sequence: CASSASGGLSEQFF. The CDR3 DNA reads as TGCGCCAGCAGTGCTAGCGGGGGGTTGTCTGAGCAGTTCTTC.

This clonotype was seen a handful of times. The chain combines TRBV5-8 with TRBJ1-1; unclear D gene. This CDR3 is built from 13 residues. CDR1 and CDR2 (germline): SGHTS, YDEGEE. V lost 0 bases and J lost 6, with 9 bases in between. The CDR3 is CASSLGTYPEAFF. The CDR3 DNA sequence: TGTGCCAGCAGCTTGGGCACGTACCCTGAAGCTTTCTTT.

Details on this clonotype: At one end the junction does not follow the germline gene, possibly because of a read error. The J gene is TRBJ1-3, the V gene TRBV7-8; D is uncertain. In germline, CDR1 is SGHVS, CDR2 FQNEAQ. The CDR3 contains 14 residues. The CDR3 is CANKEGGRGNTIYF. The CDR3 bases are TGCGCCAACAAGGAGGGCGGACGGGGAAACACCATATATTTT.

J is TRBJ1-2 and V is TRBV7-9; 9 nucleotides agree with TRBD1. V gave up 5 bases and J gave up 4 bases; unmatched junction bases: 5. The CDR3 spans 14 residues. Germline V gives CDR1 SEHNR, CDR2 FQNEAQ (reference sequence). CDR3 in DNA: TGTGCCAGCAGCCAAGACAGGGGGGTCTATGGCTACACCTTC. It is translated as CASSQDRGVYGYTF.

In nucleotides, the CDR3 is TGTGCCAGCAAACAGGGGGGCCCCTCTGGGGCCAACGTCCTGACTTTC. This codes for CASKQGGPSGANVLTF. The rearrangement links TRBV27 to TRBJ2-6; 8 bases agree with TRBD1. The germline V gene has CDR1 MNHEY and CDR2 SMNVEV (reference sequence). This CDR3 comprises 16 residues. The J segment lost 0 bases and the V segment lost 7 bases, leaving 5 bases of the junction unmatched.